This paragraph covers one T cell receptor (beta chain) sequence. The CDR3 runs to 14 residues. The germline gives CDR1 SNHLY, CDR2 FYNNEI. V shed 7 bases and J shed 9 bases, with 22 bases lying between them. This entry comes from a study of T cell responses to AZD1222 COVID-19 vaccine. Data came from immunoSEQ multiplex PCR; TCRdb stores just in-frame clones and leaves some out. The sample contains about 78,000 clones, around nine tenths of which appear only once. The material sequenced was peripheral blood, taken 28 days after the second AZD1222 dose. This rearrangement joins TRBV2 to TRBJ2-7; no clear D gene. The sequence was obtained from an adult who received the AZD1222 COVID-19 vaccine. CDR3 amino acids: CASISSSERFRQYF. CDR3 sequence (DNA): TGTGCCAGCATTTCCTCCTCCGAGAGATTCAGGCAGTACTTC. The variable domain in full, completed from reference TRBV2 and TRBJ2-7, reads EPEVTQTPSHQVTQMGQEVILRCVPISNHLYFYWYRQILGQKVEFLVSFYNNEISEKSEIFDDQFSVERPDGSNFTLKIRSTKLEDSAMYFCASISSSERFRQYFGPGTRLTVT.